Listed below are T cell receptor beta chains from one sample, sequenced in a study of a mutant IDH1 vaccine in newly diagnosed glioma. The antigens of these receptors remain unknown. The method was immunoSEQ multiplex PCR; TCRdb's version includes in-frame clones alone and lacks a portion of them. This table has roughly 54,000 clones, 84% appearing once. The sequencing here drew on PBMCs, taken from a glioma patient whose treatment included an IDH1 peptide vaccine. These receptors originate from a young woman with glioma. Both conserved end residues are part of each CDR3. The order of the fields is V gene, clone size, D gene, J gene, CDR3 DNA, CDR3 protein. The D gene is left open where the match is weak. Clone size is not always given. Where it is, it says once, few, many or a class for expanded clones.

TRBV5-1	.	TRBD2	TRBJ2-7	TGCGCCAGCAGCATAGCGGGTTCTTCCTACGAGCAGTACTTC	CASSIAGSSYEQYF
TRBV13	.	TRBD2	TRBJ2-3	TGTGCCAGCAGCTTATCGTCCACTAGCGGGAGGCCGGAAGGCTATACGCAGTATTTT	CASSLSSTSGRPEGYTQYF
TRBV5-4	.	.	TRBJ1-3	TGTGCCAGCAGCTTTTCAGGGAGGAACACCATATATTTT	CASSFSGRNTIYF
TRBV5-6	.	TRBD2	TRBJ2-1	TGTGCCAGCAGCTCCTCTAGCGGGGGTTACAATGAGCAGTTCTTC	CASSSSSGGYNEQFF
TRBV27	.	.	TRBJ2-6	TGTGCCAGCGGTGGCCTTATCTCTGGGGCCAACGTCCTGACTTTC	CASGGLISGANVLTF
TRBV6-5	.	.	TRBJ1-2	TGTGCCAGCGGAAGAGGGGAAGACTATGGCTACACCTTC	CASGRGEDYGYTF
TRBV6-5	.	.	TRBJ1-1	TGTGCCAGCAGTTACGGGGGGAAGGACACTGAAGCTTTCTTT	CASSYGGKDTEAFF
TRBV5-6	.	.	TRBJ2-1	TGTGCCAGCAGCTTACGCCGCGCGGGCCTAGGCTCCTACAATGAGCAGTTCTTC	CASSLRRAGLGSYNEQFF
TRBV5-1	.	TRBD2	TRBJ2-5	TGCGCCAGCAGCTTGCTACTAGCGGACGAAGAGACCCAGTACTTC	CASSLLLADEETQYF
TRBV5-8	.	TRBD2	TRBJ2-1	TGTGCCAGCAGGAAGACTAGCGGGAGCAATGAGCAGTTCTTC	CASRKTSGSNEQFF
TRBV11-2	.	.	TRBJ2-7	TGTGCCAGCAGCTCCCTCCTCCCCCCGGCGGGGGAGCAGTACTTC	CASSSLLPPAGEQYF
TRBV7-6	once	.	TRBJ1-2	TGTGCCAGCAGCTTAGGGGACAAGGGTGGCTACACCTTC	CASSLGDKGGYTF
TRBV9	.	.	TRBJ2-2	TGTGCCAGCAGCGTAGCGGGATCGAGGGGGGGGGAGCTGTTTTTT	CASSVAGSRGGELFF
TRBV6-4	once	.	TRBJ1-5	TGTGCCAGCAGTGACTCAGCGGGGGGCAATCAGCCCCAGCATTTT	CASSDSAGGNQPQHF
TRBV25-1	.	.	TRBJ1-3	TGTGCCAGCAGTGAGGAGGACAGAGGTGGAAACACCATATATTTT	CASSEEDRGGNTIYF
TRBV2	.	.	TRBJ1-4	TGTGCCAGCAGTGAAGAGACTAATGAAAAACTGTTTTTT	CASSEETNEKLFF
TRBV27	.	.	TRBJ1-2	TGTGCCAGCAGTTTAGCCGGGGGGGGTCATGGCTACACCTTC	CASSLAGGGHGYTF
TRBV7-9	.	.	TRBJ1-1	TGTGCCAGCAGCTTAAGTTACCCGCAGAACACTGAAGCTTTCTTT	CASSLSYPQNTEAFF
TRBV19	.	.	TRBJ2-7	TGTGCCAGTAGGGCTGGGGCCTACGAGCAGTACTTC	CASRAGAYEQYF
TRBV4-3	.	.	TRBJ1-1	TGCGCCAGCAGCCAATTCCCGGGGGGGGCTGAAGCTTTCTTT	CASSQFPGGAEAFF
TRBV2	once	.	TRBJ1-3	TGTGCCAGCAGGGACAGCTCTGGAAACACCATATATTTT	CASRDSSGNTIYF
TRBV2	.	.	TRBJ1-2	TGTGCCAGCAGTGTGGAGCAGGGAGGGAGACATAACTATGGCTACACCTTC	CASSVEQGGRHNYGYTF
TRBV2	.	.	TRBJ2-1	TGTGCCAGCAGCTGGGGGGGCGGGAGTTCAAATGAGCAGTTCTTC	CASSWGGGSSNEQFF
TRBV9	.	.	TRBJ2-6	TGTGCCAGCAGCGCGTGGGGAGACACCCTGTTACCTGGGGCCAACGTCCTGACTTTC	CASSAWGDTLLPGANVLTF
TRBV28	.	TRBD1	TRBJ1-4	TGTGCCAGCAGTCCTGGGGACAGGGTTAATGAAAAACTGTTTTTT	CASSPGDRVNEKLFF
TRBV25-1	.	TRBD1	TRBJ2-2	TGTGCCAGCAGTGAACAGGGGGCGCGGGTCGGGGAGCTGTTTTTT	CASSEQGARVGELFF
TRBV20-1	.	.	TRBJ1-4	TGCAGTGCTCTCCGGGGGGAAAAACTGTTTTTT	CSALRGEKLFF
TRBV9	.	.	TRBJ2-3	TGTGCCAGCAGCGTAGGTCCGAGCACAGATATGCAGTATTTT	CASSVGPSTDMQYF
TRBV9	.	.	TRBJ1-1	TGTGCCAGCAGCCCCGGGGGTGGCAACACTGAAGCTTTCTTT	CASSPGGGNTEAFF
TRBV7-2	.	.	TRBJ2-2	TGTGCCAGCAGCTTAAATCGGAACACCGGGGAGCTGTTTTTT	CASSLNRNTGELFF
TRBV19	.	TRBD2	TRBJ2-1	TGTGCCAGTAGTTTCCTAGCGGCCGTTGGGGAGCAGTTCTTC	CASSFLAAVGEQFF
TRBV5-6	.	TRBD2	TRBJ2-7	TGTGCCAGCAGCTGGACTAGCAGGAAGGGCGAGCAGTACTTC	CASSWTSRKGEQYF
TRBV6-1	once	.	TRBJ2-3	TGTGCCAGCAGTGAATCTGTCGGTGAAGGAGATACGCAGTATTTT	CASSESVGEGDTQYF
TRBV9	.	TRBD2	TRBJ2-1	TGTGCCAGCAGCGCGGACGGGACTACCTACAATGAGCAGTTCTTC	CASSADGTTYNEQFF
TRBV4-1	.	.	TRBJ2-7	TGCGCCAGCAGCCAAGAAGCTGGGATGGCTTACGAGCAGTACTTC	CASSQEAGMAYEQYF
TRBV19	.	TRBD1	TRBJ1-1	TGTGCCAGTAGTGCGACAGGGGGATCGGCTGAAGCTTTCTTT	CASSATGGSAEAFF
TRBV2	.	TRBD1	TRBJ2-7	TGTGCCAGCGACAGGGGCTATCGGGACCACGAGCAGTACTTC	CASDRGYRDHEQYF
TRBV27	once	.	TRBJ1-6	TGTGCCACCTCGACGTCCCCCCACGGTTCACCCCTCTACTTT	CATSTSPHGSPLYF
TRBV10-3	.	.	TRBJ1-6	TGTGCCATCAGTGAAGAGGGTCGGGCCTATAATTCACCCCTCCACTTT	CAISEEGRAYNSPLHF
TRBV4-2	.	TRBD1	TRBJ2-3	TGTGCCAGCAGCCAGGAAAAGCCCGGGACAGGGGGCGCAGATACGCAGTATTTT	CASSQEKPGTGGADTQYF
TRBV5-1	.	TRBD2	TRBJ2-1	TGCGCCAGCAGCGTAGCGGGAGCGTCGATTGAGGAGCAGTTCTTC	CASSVAGASIEEQFF
TRBV6-4	once	.	TRBJ2-6	TGTGCCAGCAGTCCGGGGCCTGGGGCCAACGTCCTGACTTTC	CASSPGPGANVLTF
TRBV5-1	.	.	TRBJ1-3	TGCGCCAGCAGCTTTAATTTCGGGACAAGCTCTGGAAACACCATATATTTT	CASSFNFGTSSGNTIYF
TRBV19	few	TRBD1	TRBJ1-1	TGTGCCAGTAGTTTCCGGGACAGAGACACTGAAGCTTTCTTT	CASSFRDRDTEAFF
TRBV9	few	.	TRBJ1-1	TGTGCCAGCAGCGGGCCAGGGGCTGGCGCTTTCTTT	CASSGPGAGAFF
TRBV7-2	.	.	TRBJ2-7	TGTGCCAGCAGCTTAGCGGGCCAATACGAGCAGTACTTC	CASSLAGQYEQYF
TRBV29-1	once	.	TRBJ1-2	TGCAGCGACCGTGAGATGAACTATGGCTACACCTTC	CSDREMNYGYTF
TRBV7-8	.	TRBD2	TRBJ2-7	TGTGCCAGCAGCTTAGGAGCGGGGGCCAGAAGCTCCTACGAGCAGTACTTC	CASSLGAGARSSYEQYF
TRBV9	.	TRBD1	TRBJ2-1	TGTGCCAGCAGCGTAGCCCCCACCGAAACAGGGGGGCACAATGAGCAGTTCTTC	CASSVAPTETGGHNEQFF
TRBV14	.	TRBD2	TRBJ2-7	TGTGCCAGCAGCCAAGATCCTCGGGGGGTCCTCGAGCAGTACTTC	CASSQDPRGVLEQYF
TRBV4-3	.	TRBD1	TRBJ2-3	TGCGCCAGCAGCCAGAGTGGACAGGGTCGCACAGATACGCAGTATTTT	CASSQSGQGRTDTQYF